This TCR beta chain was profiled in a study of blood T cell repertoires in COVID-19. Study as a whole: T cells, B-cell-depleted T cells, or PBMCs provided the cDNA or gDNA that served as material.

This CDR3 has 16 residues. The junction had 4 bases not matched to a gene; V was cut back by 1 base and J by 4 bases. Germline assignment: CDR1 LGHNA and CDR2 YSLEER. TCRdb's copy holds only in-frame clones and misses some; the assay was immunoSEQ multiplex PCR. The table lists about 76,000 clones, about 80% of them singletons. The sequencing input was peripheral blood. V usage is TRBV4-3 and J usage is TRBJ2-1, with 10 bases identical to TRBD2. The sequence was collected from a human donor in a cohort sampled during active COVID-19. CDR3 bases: TGCGCCAGCAGCCAAGGGACTAGCGGCGGTTACAATGAGCAGTTCTTC. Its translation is CASSQGTSGGYNEQFF.